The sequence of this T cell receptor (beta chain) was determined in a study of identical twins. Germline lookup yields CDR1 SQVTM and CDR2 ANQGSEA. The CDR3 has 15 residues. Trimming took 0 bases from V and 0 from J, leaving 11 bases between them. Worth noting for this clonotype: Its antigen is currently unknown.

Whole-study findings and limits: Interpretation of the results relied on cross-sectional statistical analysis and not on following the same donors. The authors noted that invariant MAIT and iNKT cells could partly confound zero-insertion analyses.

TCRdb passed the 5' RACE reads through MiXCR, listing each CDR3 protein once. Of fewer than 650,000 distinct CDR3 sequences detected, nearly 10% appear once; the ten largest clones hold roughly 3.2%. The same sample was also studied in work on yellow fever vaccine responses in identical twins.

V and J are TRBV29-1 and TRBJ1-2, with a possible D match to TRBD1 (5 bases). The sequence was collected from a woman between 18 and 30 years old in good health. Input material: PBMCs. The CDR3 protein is CSVEDRVGANYGYTF. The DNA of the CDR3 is TGCAGCGTTGAAGACAGGGTGGGAGCTAACTATGGCTACACCTTC.